This is a list of T cell receptor beta chains from one sample in a study of CD8 T cells in Susac syndrome. TCRdb re-called the immunoSEQ multiplex PCR reads with MiXCR, one entry per CDR3 protein. The top ten hold about 0.38% of the sample, which has 70,000 or so distinct CDR3 sequences, just under 95% seen once. The sample comprised CD8+ T cells from PBMCs. All receptors derive from a human donor with multiple sclerosis. The CDR3 runs from the conserved cysteine through the conserved F or W. D genes are given only for firm matches. For some rows the clone size is stated as once, few or many, or as a class when expanded; others skip it.

V gene	J gene	clone size	D gene	CDR3 protein	CDR3 DNA
TRBV12-5	TRBJ2-1	.	.	CASGLALHEQFF	TGTGCTAGTGGTTTGGCCCTCCATGAGCAGTTCTTC
TRBV12-3/TRBV12-4	TRBJ1-3	.	.	CASTTVTAGNTIYF	TGTGCCAGCACCACGGTCACGGCTGGAAACACCATATATTTT
TRBV10-3	TRBJ2-3	.	.	CAISESRTPSTDTQYF	TGTGCCATCAGTGAGTCGCGGACCCCTAGCACAGATACGCAGTATTTT
TRBV9	TRBJ2-7	.	.	CASSVRDLPYEQYF	TGTGCCAGCAGCGTACGGGATCTACCCTACGAGCAGTACTTC
TRBV28	TRBJ2-1	.	.	CASSPSGLNVNEQFF	TGTGCCAGCAGTCCGAGCGGACTGAATGTCAATGAGCAGTTCTTC
TRBV9	TRBJ1-2	.	TRBD1	CASSPEGQRYYGYTF	TGTGCCAGCAGCCCCGAGGGACAGCGGTACTATGGCTACACCTTC
TRBV30	TRBJ2-1	once	TRBD2	CAWRIAGVEQFF	TGTGCCTGGAGAATAGCGGGAGTTGAGCAGTTCTTC
TRBV5-6	TRBJ1-2	.	.	CASSLDGRANYGYTF	TGTGCCAGCAGCTTGGATGGCAGGGCTAACTATGGCTACACCTTC
TRBV12-3/TRBV12-4	TRBJ1-3	.	.	CASSLYDSGNTIYF	TGTGCCAGCAGTTTATATGACTCTGGAAACACCATATATTTT
TRBV10-2	TRBJ2-7	.	.	CASSGEPGSYEQYF	TGCGCCAGCAGTGGAGAGCCGGGATCCTACGAGCAGTACTTC
TRBV7-9	TRBJ1-1	.	.	CASSLARTVDEAFF	TGTGCCAGCAGCTTAGCGAGGACGGTGGATGAAGCTTTCTTT
TRBV6-6	TRBJ1-1	.	.	CASSYSKRMNTEAFF	TGTGCCAGCAGTTACTCAAAGAGGATGAACACTGAAGCTTTCTTT
TRBV5-1	TRBJ1-4	.	TRBD1	CASSWDSNEKLFF	TGCGCCAGCAGCTGGGACAGTAATGAAAAACTGTTTTTT
TRBV12-3/TRBV12-4	TRBJ2-5	.	.	CASSLGGLLGGLQETQYF	TGTGCCAGCAGTTTAGGGGGACTCCTTGGCGGTTTACAAGAGACCCAGTACTTC
TRBV29-1	TRBJ1-2	.	.	CSAEGFQGYGYTF	TGCAGCGCTGAGGGGTTTCAAGGCTATGGCTACACCTTC
TRBV19	TRBJ2-5	.	TRBD1	CASRQGQETQYF	TGTGCCAGCCGACAGGGCCAAGAGACCCAGTACTTC
TRBV7-6	TRBJ2-7	.	.	CASSLGGSSSYEQYF	TGTGCCAGCAGCTTAGGGGGTTCCAGCTCCTACGAGCAGTACTTC
TRBV5-1	TRBJ2-1	.	TRBD2	CASSLGTSGRGSEQFF	TGCGCCAGCAGCTTGGGGACTAGCGGGAGGGGGAGTGAGCAGTTCTTC
TRBV12-3/TRBV12-4	TRBJ2-6	.	.	CASSATSGANVLTF	TGTGCCAGCAGTGCAACCTCTGGGGCCAACGTCCTGACTTTC
TRBV7-2	TRBJ1-3	.	.	CASSQDHYGNTIYF	TGTGCCAGCAGCCAAGATCATTATGGAAACACCATATATTTT
TRBV27	TRBJ2-1	.	.	CASSPPPRVGNEQFF	TGTGCCAGCAGTCCCCCCCCCAGGGTAGGGAATGAGCAGTTCTTC
TRBV2	TRBJ1-1	.	.	CASSDRPKKDTEAFF	TGTGCCAGCAGTGATAGGCCAAAGAAGGACACTGAAGCTTTCTTT
TRBV6-1	TRBJ1-1	few	.	CASSDRSTEAFF	TGTGCCAGCAGTGACAGGAGCACTGAAGCTTTCTTT
TRBV16	TRBJ2-1	.	TRBD2	CASSQSRGGRNEQFF	TGTGCCAGCAGCCAATCTCGGGGGGGCCGCAATGAGCAGTTCTTC
TRBV6-2/TRBV6-3	TRBJ2-5	.	.	CASCRETENQETQYF	TGTGCCAGCTGCCGGGAAACGGAGAACCAAGAGACCCAGTACTTC
TRBV20-1	TRBJ2-3	.	TRBD2	CSASVAGGPVKNTDTQYF	TGCAGTGCTAGCGTAGCGGGAGGGCCGGTGAAAAACACAGATACGCAGTATTTT
TRBV5-6	TRBJ1-6	.	.	CASSLGGSPLHF	TGTGCCAGCAGCTTGGGGGGGTCACCCCTCCACTTT
TRBV5-1	TRBJ2-3	.	TRBD1	CASSSGQHSTDTQYF	TGCGCCAGCAGCTCGGGACAGCATAGCACAGATACGCAGTATTTT
TRBV27	TRBJ2-1	.	TRBD1	CASSGTGADYNEQFF	TGTGCCAGCAGCGGGACAGGGGCGGACTACAATGAGCAGTTCTTC
TRBV3-1	TRBJ1-2	.	.	CASSPRRGLYGYTF	TGTGCCAGCAGCCCCCGACGGGGACTTTATGGCTACACCTTC
TRBV3-1	TRBJ1-2	once	.	CASSQDRQSPRLHGYTF	TGTGCCAGCAGCCAAGATCGGCAGAGCCCGCGCCTTCATGGCTACACCTTC
TRBV24-1	TRBJ2-2	.	.	CATSDWRNTGELFF	TGTGCCACCAGTGATTGGAGGAACACCGGGGAGCTGTTTTTT
TRBV4-1	TRBJ2-7	.	.	CASSQDSTREQYF	TGCGCCAGCAGCCAAGACTCGACCCGGGAGCAGTACTTC
TRBV2	TRBJ1-3	.	.	CARGSGGLTGNTIYF	TGTGCCAGGGGGTCCGGGGGCTTAACTGGAAACACCATATATTTT
TRBV6-5	TRBJ1-1	.	.	CASSYSPVYLNTEAFF	TGTGCCAGCAGTTACTCACCGGTTTATTTGAACACTGAAGCTTTCTTT
TRBV19	TRBJ2-7	.	TRBD2	CASSPTSGRRYEQYF	TGTGCCAGTAGCCCGACTAGCGGGAGACGCTACGAGCAGTACTTC
TRBV5-1	TRBJ2-7	.	TRBD2	CASRSLAGSGYEQYF	TGCGCCAGCAGATCTCTAGCGGGGTCCGGCTACGAGCAGTACTTC
TRBV10-3	TRBJ2-5	.	TRBD1	CAISNRDRGRETQYF	TGTGCCATCAGTAACCGGGACAGGGGTAGGGAGACCCAGTACTTC
TRBV5-6	TRBJ2-1	.	.	CASSFGGRTNEQFF	TGTGCCAGCAGCTTTGGAGGGAGAACCAATGAGCAGTTCTTC
TRBV19	TRBJ1-1	once	.	CASRRGSGTEAFF	TGTGCCAGTAGGAGGGGGTCAGGTACTGAAGCTTTCTTT
TRBV9	TRBJ1-2	once	.	CASSVDISGVNYGYTF	TGTGCCAGCAGCGTAGATATCTCTGGGGTTAACTATGGCTACACCTTC
TRBV5-4	TRBJ2-7	.	TRBD2	CASSPGLAGSYEQYF	TGTGCCAGCAGCCCTGGACTAGCGGGATCCTACGAGCAGTACTTC
TRBV12-3/TRBV12-4	TRBJ2-7	once	.	CASSFGPGRKTYEQYF	TGTGCCAGCAGTTTTGGACCGGGCCGTAAAACCTACGAGCAGTACTTC
TRBV2	TRBJ1-1	once	.	CASSEAGGGRLITEAFF	TGTGCCAGCAGTGAAGCAGGCGGGGGGCGGTTGATCACTGAAGCTTTCTTT
TRBV10-3	TRBJ1-1	.	TRBD1	CAISDGTGPTEAFF	TGTGCCATCAGTGATGGGACAGGGCCAACTGAAGCTTTCTTT
TRBV5-1	TRBJ1-2	.	TRBD1	CASSPGDRDYGYTF	TGCGCCAGCAGCCCCGGGGACAGGGATTATGGCTACACCTTC
TRBV7-9	TRBJ1-1	.	.	CASSFKGGADTEAFF	TGTGCCAGCAGCTTTAAGGGCGGGGCTGACACTGAAGCTTTCTTT
TRBV7-6	TRBJ1-2	.	TRBD1	CASSRGQGVEGYTF	TGTGCCAGCAGCCGAGGACAGGGGGTGGAGGGCTACACCTTC
TRBV15	TRBJ2-1	.	TRBD2	CATSKTSDIYNEQFF	TGTGCCACCAGCAAGACTAGCGACATCTACAATGAGCAGTTCTTC
TRBV5-6	TRBJ1-2	.	.	CASSLQVAYGYTF	TGTGCCAGCAGTTTACAGGTGGCCTATGGCTACACCTTC
TRBV13	TRBJ2-1	.	.	CASSPVGGEQFF	TGTGCCAGCAGCCCCGTAGGGGGTGAGCAGTTCTTC
TRBV28	TRBJ1-5	.	.	CASFLKAGQPQHF	TGTGCCAGCTTTTTAAAGGCCGGACAGCCCCAGCATTTT
TRBV27	TRBJ1-1	.	TRBD1	CASSLSGQGANTEAFF	TGTGCCAGCAGTTTGTCGGGACAGGGTGCGAACACTGAAGCTTTCTTT
TRBV9	TRBJ2-4	.	TRBD2	CASSVTPGLGVAKNIQYF	TGTGCCAGCAGCGTTACTCCGGGACTAGGAGTAGCCAAAAACATTCAGTACTTC
TRBV27	TRBJ1-2	.	TRBD1	CASSSLTGDGYTF	TGTGCCAGCAGCTCCCTAACAGGGGATGGCTACACCTTC
TRBV6-4	TRBJ2-5	.	TRBD1	CASSEGQGAETQYF	TGTGCCAGCAGTGAGGGACAGGGGGCCGAGACCCAGTACTTC
TRBV7-9	TRBJ1-1	.	.	CASRGAGTEAFF	TGTGCCAGCAGGGGAGCTGGCACTGAAGCTTTCTTT
TRBV25-1	TRBJ2-1	.	.	CASSDNNEQFF	TGTGCCAGCAGTGACAACAATGAGCAGTTCTTC
TRBV6-2/TRBV6-3	TRBJ2-7	.	.	CASTRGRSGRGEQYF	TGTGCCAGCACGAGGGGTAGGTCAGGACGCGGCGAGCAGTACTTC
TRBV15	TRBJ1-1	.	.	CATSQVEGEAFF	TGTGCCACCAGCCAAGTGGAGGGTGAAGCTTTCTTT